A single sample gave rise to the 27 T cell receptor beta chains below, sequenced in a study of T cells after yellow fever vaccination. TCRdb called the 5' RACE reads again in MiXCR, with one record for every CDR3 protein. The table includes roughly 150,000 distinct CDR3 sequences, approximately 6.6% detected once. Sequencing used CD4+ T cells sorted from PBMCs, obtained 10 days after the yellow fever booster vaccination. The receptor set was obtained from a young man who received the YFV17D yellow fever vaccine.

This clonotype was observed many times. The V gene is TRBV7-9, the J gene TRBJ2-1; 7 bases are shared with TRBD2. Germline V gives CDR1 SEHNR, CDR2 FQNEAQ (reference sequence). J gave up 10 bases and V 5 bases, and 5 bases lay outside the gene matches. The CDR3 is 12 amino acids. For the CDR3, the DNA is TGTGCCAGCAGCGTCACTAGCGTAGAGCAGTTCTTC. Translating it yields CASSVTSVEQFF.

This chain joins TRBV7-8 and TRBJ2-3; possible D gene TRBD2, 6 bases. Germline V gene lookup returns CDR1 SGHVS and CDR2 FQNEAQ. Trimming cost V 2 bases and J 8 bases, with 17 bases left between them. The length of the CDR3 is 15 residues. The CDR3 sequence is CASSLHGGNQGTQYF. CDR3 in DNA: TGTGCCAGCAGCTTACACGGGGGTAACCAGGGTACGCAGTATTTT.

In its sample, this clonotype was seen a few times. CDR3 in amino acids: CAWSLSGRTRTQYF. The CDR3 DNA reads as TGTGCCTGGAGTCTTAGCGGGAGGACGCGGACCCAGTACTTC. The chain is built from TRBV30 and TRBJ2-5; 10 bases fit TRBD2. V shed 2 bases and J 7 bases; nucleotides not matched to a gene: 7. The germline V gene encodes CDR1 GTSNPN and CDR2 SVGIG (reference sequence). CDR3 size: 14 residues.

This clonotype was seen ten or more times. The V and J genes are TRBV11-2 and TRBJ2-5, with TRBD2 matching over 8 bases. This CDR3 region has 17 residues. The V and J ends lost 6 bases and 1 base, in that order; junction bases with no gene match: 13. Germline-derived CDR1 and CDR2 are SGHAT and FQNNGV. The CDR3 spells CASRRSGGRPSQETQYF. The CDR3 bases are TGTGCCAGCAGGCGGAGCGGGGGCCGTCCCTCCCAAGAGACCCAGTACTTC.

The rearrangement uses TRBV7-9 and TRBJ1-5, with D tentatively TRBD1 (6 bases). Trimming cost V 4 bases and J 7 bases, with 14 bases left between them. Germline V CDR1 and CDR2: SEHNR, FQNEAQ (reference sequence). This CDR3 contains 14 residues. The DNA of the CDR3 is TGTGCCAGCAGCTATGAACAGGGTGGACAGCCCCAGCATTTT. It is translated as CASSYEQGGQPQHF.

The chain uses TRBV5-4 and TRBJ2-6; D call uncertain. Germline assignment: CDR1 SGHNT and CDR2 YYREEE (reference sequence). The CDR3 spans 15 residues. Trimming stripped 5 bases from V and 0 bases from J, with 9 bases between. The CDR3 coding sequence is TGTGCCAGCAGGACATGGAGCTCTGGGGCCAACGTCCTGACTTTC. Translating it yields CASRTWSSGANVLTF.

The rearrangement links TRBV20-1 to TRBJ2-1; 8 positions agree with TRBD2. In germline, CDR1 is DFQATT, CDR2 SNEGSKA (reference sequence). The V and J ends lost 0 bases and 10 bases, in that order; junction bases with no gene match: 8. CDR3 length: 14 amino acids. CDR3 sequence: CSARDPRGGWEQFF. The CDR3 nucleotides are TGCAGTGCTAGAGATCCACGCGGGGGGTGGGAGCAGTTCTTC.

Many counts were recorded for this clonotype. The gene calls are TRBV29-1 and TRBJ2-7, with 11 bases lining up with TRBD1. Losses at the gene ends were 4 bases for V and 2 bases for J; bases not matched to a gene: 7. CDR1 SQVTM and CDR2 ANQGSEA come from the germline V gene. The CDR3 loop spans 15 amino acids. The CDR3 bases are TGCAGCGTTGCCGAACGGGGACAGGGGGCCTACGAGCAGTACTTC. This codes for CSVAERGQGAYEQYF.

This clonotype was counted ten times or more. The chain has TRBV7-2 and TRBJ2-5, with D possibly being TRBD1 (5 bases). The CDR3 totals 13 residues. Germline lookup yields CDR1 SGHTA and CDR2 FQGNSA. Trimming removed 5 bases from V and 4 bases from J, with 11 bases in between. The CDR3 reads CASSPRRGETQYF. CDR3 in DNA: TGTGCCAGCAGCCCTCGTAGGGGAGAGACCCAGTACTTC.

This clonotype was picked up many times. V and J are TRBV19 and TRBJ2-5, with D perhaps TRBD1 (6 bases). V gave up 7 bases and J gave up 3 bases, with 15 bases separating them. Germline values: CDR1 LNHDA, CDR2 SQIVND (reference sequence). The CDR3 extends over 14 amino acids. CDR3 loop: CASKEPGQKETQYF. DNA for the CDR3: TGTGCCAGTAAAGAGCCCGGACAGAAAGAGACCCAGTACTTC. The entire variable domain, with the rest obtained from reference TRBV19 and TRBJ2-5, is as follows: DGGITQSPKYLFRKEGQNVTLSCEQNLNHDAMYWYRQDPGQGLRLIYYSQIVNDFQKGDIAEGYSVSREKKESFPLTVTSAQKNPTAFYLCASKEPGQKETQYFGPGTRLLVL.

This clonotype was picked up many times. The chain uses TRBV7-2 and TRBJ2-4; 8 nucleotides agree with TRBD2. The length of the CDR3 is 13 residues. Germline V CDR1 and CDR2: SGHTA, FQGNSA. V was clipped by 0 bases and J by 16 bases; unmatched bases: 8. This CDR3 reads CASSLAGTSKRYF. CDR3 coding DNA: TGTGCCAGCAGCTTAGCGGGGACTAGTAAACGTTACTTC.

The V call is TRBV10-1, the J call TRBJ1-1, with TRBD1 matching over 7 bases. This CDR3 region has 13 residues. CDR1 is WNHNN and CDR2 is SYGVQD in the germline V gene (reference sequence). With V trimmed by 9 bases and J by 1 base, 5 bases remained unmatched. The CDR3 DNA sequence: TGCGCCAGTTCGGGACAGCAGAACACTGAAGCTTTCTTT. Its translation is CASSGQQNTEAFF.

The chain links TRBV18 to TRBJ2-1; D is uncertain. Germline loops: CDR1 KGHSH, CDR2 LQKENI. This CDR3 region has 13 residues. Trimming stripped 6 bases from V and 3 bases from J, with 9 bases between. CDR3 in DNA: TGTGCCAGCTCCACCTTGGACTACAATGAGCAGTTCTTC. Its translation is CASSTLDYNEQFF.

This clonotype was found a few times. The rearrangement links TRBV27 to TRBJ2-2, with a possible D match to TRBD2 (5 bases). The V end was cut by 3 bases, the J end by 5 bases, with 10 bases between. The CDR3 covers 14 residues. Germline V gene lookup returns CDR1 MNHEY and CDR2 SMNVEV (reference sequence). The CDR3 DNA is TGTGCCAGCAGTTTTGAGGGAAGAACCGGGGAGCTGTTTTTT. Its translation is CASSFEGRTGELFF.

This clonotype was recorded many times. This chain uses TRBV5-1 with TRBJ2-1, with TRBD1 identical over 10 bases. The trim removed 4 bases at V and 7 bases at J, leaving 5 bases unmatched. This CDR3 region has 14 residues. CDR1 and CDR2 (germline): SGHRS, YFSETQ. The CDR3 nucleotides are TGCGCCAGCAGCCCCGGGACAGGGGTTAATGAGCAGTTCTTC. This gives the protein CASSPGTGVNEQFF.

This clonotype was observed many times. This chain links TRBV20-1 with TRBJ1-2; unclear D gene. Germline values: CDR1 DFQATT, CDR2 SNEGSKA (reference sequence). V lost 0 bases and J 1 base, leaving 12 bases between the germline ends. The length of the CDR3 is 15 residues. The CDR3 loop is CSARDLDGSNYGYTF. CDR3 nucleotide sequence: TGCAGTGCTAGAGATCTGGACGGGAGTAACTATGGCTACACCTTC.

There are many counts of this clonotype. V is TRBV11-2 and J is TRBJ2-1; 13 bases agree with TRBD2. Per the germline V gene, CDR1 is SGHAT and CDR2 is FQNNGV. The CDR3 has 16 residues. The junction had 9 bases not matched to a gene; V was cut back by 5 bases and J by 8 bases. CDR3 sequence reads: CASSRGLAGRVDEQFF. The CDR3 region has the DNA TGTGCCAGCAGCCGGGGACTAGCGGGACGGGTGGATGAGCAGTTCTTC. Variable domain in full (rest from reference TRBV11-2 and TRBJ2-1): EAGVAQSPRYKIIEKRQSVAFWCNPISGHATLYWYQQILGQGPKLLIQFQNNGVVDDSQLPKDRFSAERLKGVDSTLKIQPAKLEDSAVYLCASSRGLAGRVDEQFFGPGTRLTVL.

This clonotype was observed many times. The rearrangement links TRBV7-9 to TRBJ2-7, with 8 bases aligning to TRBD1. The CDR3 contains 15 residues. In germline, CDR1 is SEHNR, CDR2 FQNEAQ (reference sequence). V dropped 5 bases and J dropped 0; count of bases not matched to a gene: 6. CDR3 protein: CASSTRQGSSYEQYF. CDR3 coding DNA: TGTGCCAGCAGCACGCGACAGGGGAGCTCCTACGAGCAGTACTTC.

This clonotype was seen only a few times. This sequence joins TRBV12-3 or TRBV12-4 and TRBJ1-5, with 7 bases matching TRBD1. CDR3 length: 14 residues. The V and J ends lost 5 bases and 3 bases, in that order; junction bases with no gene match: 4. The CDR3 is CASSIDRVNQPQHF. The CDR3 DNA is TGTGCCAGCAGTATAGACAGGGTCAATCAGCCCCAGCATTTT.

This clonotype appeared many times. The V gene is TRBV7-2, the J gene TRBJ2-7; D might be TRBD2 (7 bases). Trimming removed 8 bases at V and 4 bases at J, with 12 bases between. There are 12 residues in the CDR3. Looked up from germline, CDR1 is SGHTA and CDR2 is FQGNSA. The CDR3 spells CASARGGYEQYF. Here the CDR3 DNA reads TGTGCCAGCGCAAGGGGGGGTTACGAGCAGTACTTC.

This clonotype was detected many times. V gene TRBV20-1 combines with J gene TRBJ1-3, with D hard to call. CDR3 length equals 15 residues. The germline CDR1 and CDR2 sequences are DFQATT and SNEGSKA (reference sequence). Deletions cut 0 bases from V and 0 bases from J, with 9 bases between. For the CDR3, the DNA is TGCAGTGCTAGAGAGGGCGGGATCTCTGGAAACACCATATATTTT. This codes for CSAREGGISGNTIYF.

This clonotype was picked up many times. The chain employs TRBV7-9 and TRBJ2-2; possibly TRBD1 or TRBD2 for D (5 bases each). Trimming pared 5 bases from V and 6 bases from J, leaving 16 bases between. The CDR3 extends over 15 amino acids. Germline V gene sequence: CDR1 SEHNR, CDR2 FQNEAQ (reference sequence). The CDR3 spells CASSDAGRGAGELFF. The CDR3 DNA reads TGTGCCAGCAGCGATGCGGGTAGGGGCGCCGGGGAGCTGTTTTTT. The whole variable domain, remainder taken from reference TRBV7-9 and TRBJ2-2, is DTGVSQNPRHKITKRGQNVTFRCDPISEHNRLYWYRQTLGQGPEFLTYFQNEAQLEKSRLLSDRFSAERPKGSFSTLEIQRTEQGDSAMYLCASSDAGRGAGELFFGEGSRLTVL.

This clonotype was recorded only once. This clone may be a read error of a much larger clone one base away. The rearrangement uses TRBV7-9 and TRBJ2-1, with 8 bases fitting TRBD1. CDR1 and CDR2 from the germline V gene are SEHNR and FQNEAQ (reference sequence). V trimming: 5 bases; J trimming: 11 bases; junction bases outside the gene matches: 20. The CDR3 is 17 residues long. The CDR3 loop reads CASSRISQSGGYGKQFF. The CDR3 DNA sequence: TGTGCCAGCAGCCGGATCTCCCAATCAGGGGGCTACGGAAAGCAGTTCTTC.

The chain recombines TRBV7-8 with TRBJ2-1; 7 bases are a match to TRBD2. The CDR3 length is 16 residues. Trimming cost V 0 bases and J 0 bases; bases outside gene matches: 2. The germline gives CDR1 SGHVS, CDR2 FQNEAQ. The CDR3 protein is CASSLALASSYNEQFF. In DNA, the CDR3 is TGTGCCAGCAGCTTAGCACTAGCGTCCTCCTACAATGAGCAGTTCTTC.

There are many counts of this clonotype. J is TRBJ1-5 and V is TRBV18, with a weak D call TRBD1 (6 bases). Germline-derived CDR1 and CDR2 are KGHSH and LQKENI. V lost 5 bases and J lost 1, with 12 bases in between. This CDR3 is 15 amino acids long. Here the CDR3 reads CASSSTGISNQPQHF. CDR3 nucleotide sequence: TGTGCCAGCTCATCTACAGGGATAAGCAATCAGCCCCAGCATTTT.

V and J are TRBV11-2 and TRBJ2-1, with unresolved D. The CDR3 sequence is 14 residues long. Germline V gene data show CDR1 as SGHAT and CDR2 as FQNNGV. Trimming took off 4 bases at V and 0 bases at J, with 7 bases between the two ends. The CDR3 DNA sequence: TGTGCCAGCAGCTCTGTATCCTCCTACAATGAGCAGTTCTTC. Amino acids: CASSSVSSYNEQFF.

In its sample, this clonotype was seen many times. This rearrangement joins TRBV6-5 to TRBJ1-1; TRBD1 might be the D (6 bases). Germline lookup yields CDR1 MNHEY and CDR2 SVGAGI. The CDR3 loop spans 17 amino acids. The V end lost 7 bases, the J end lost 6 bases, and 27 bases lay between the germline ends. Here the CDR3 reads CASIPRGPTGRLSEAFF. In DNA, the CDR3 is TGTGCCAGCATACCCAGAGGTCCAACAGGGCGTTTGTCTGAAGCTTTCTTT.